The present T cell receptor (beta chain) was sequenced within a study of response to subunit inactivated influenza vaccine. Whole-study findings and limits: New T cells are recruited in small numbers by each seasonal influenza vaccination, according to the authors' suggestion.

TCRdb independently ran MiXCR on the RT-PCR reads; one entry per CDR3 protein. This table has hundreds of thousands of distinct CDR3 sequences, roughly 27% appearing once. The CDR3 is 15 amino acids. J was trimmed by 9 bases and V by 0 bases; bases with no gene match: 11. Germline assignment: CDR1 LGHNA and CDR2 YSLEER. As regards this clonotype: Its antigen is not known.

This TCR was recovered from a man aged 45 to 65 who received an inactivated influenza vaccine. This material consisted of CD4+ T cells sorted from PBMCs, taken around 5 days after vaccination. This chain links TRBV4-3 with TRBJ2-7; 7 positions agree with TRBD1. CDR3 sequence (DNA): TGCGCCAGCAGCCAAGAGGTTAACAGGGGAAATGTGCAGTACTTC. Protein product: CASSQEVNRGNVQYF.